The rows below give T cell receptor beta chains drawn from one sample of a study of OX40 agonist ivuxolimab in advanced cancers. This table comes from immunoSEQ multiplex PCR, and its TCRdb copy is limited to in-frame clones, with some not included. In the table there are about 45,000 clones, more than 80% of which are singletons. The sequenced sample was CD4+ or CD8+ T cells sorted from blood, obtained in a trial of the OX40 agonist ivuxolimab. These receptors came from an adult with an advanced solid tumor such as melanoma, head and neck, liver or kidney cancer. CDR3s leave out the opening cysteine and the closing phenylalanine or tryptophan.

J gene: TRBJ2-7
V gene: TRBV27
CDR3 protein: ASSFGGTGSYEQY

J gene: TRBJ1-3
V gene: TRBV12-1
CDR3 protein: ASSFVHSVFSGNTIY

J gene: TRBJ2-7
V gene: TRBV4-1
CDR3 protein: ASSQKHDGTYEQY

J gene: TRBJ2-3
V gene: TRBV5-6
CDR3 protein: ASSSVHRDHTDTQY

J gene: TRBJ2-3
V gene: TRBV2
CDR3 protein: ATEGPSTIDTQY

J gene: TRBJ1-3
V gene: TRBV11-2
CDR3 protein: ASSPTTGEPSGNTIY

J gene: TRBJ2-2
V gene: TRBV6-1
CDR3 protein: AAEGDLTGELF

J gene: TRBJ2-1
V gene: TRBV11-2
CDR3 protein: ASSLGASRGGNNEQF

J gene: TRBJ2-1
V gene: TRBV27
CDR3 protein: ASSLSFRGTEF

J gene: TRBJ1-2
V gene: TRBV27
CDR3 protein: ASSPEQGRSGYT

J gene: TRBJ2-1
V gene: TRBV30
CDR3 protein: AWSFQPQGHNEQF

J gene: TRBJ1-2
V gene: TRBV29-1
CDR3 protein: SDVGGEGNYGYT

J gene: TRBJ1-2
V gene: TRBV9
CDR3 protein: ASSVEGDPNYGYT

J gene: TRBJ1-1
V gene: TRBV4-2
CDR3 protein: ASSPAQRSAEAF

J gene: TRBJ2-5
V gene: TRBV27
CDR3 protein: ASSLASDQETQY

J gene: TRBJ1-1
V gene: TRBV2
CDR3 protein: ASMGSNTEAF

J gene: TRBJ1-5
V gene: TRBV7-8
CDR3 protein: ASSLGGEGNQPQH

J gene: TRBJ2-1
V gene: TRBV7-9
CDR3 protein: ASSIPGTNNEQF

J gene: TRBJ2-5
V gene: TRBV7-8
CDR3 protein: ASSQEDRGQETQY

J gene: TRBJ1-2
V gene: TRBV15
CDR3 protein: ATSSTGAYGYT

J gene: TRBJ2-7
V gene: TRBV7-9
CDR3 protein: ASSTTPGGGSYEQY

J gene: TRBJ2-7
V gene: TRBV2
CDR3 protein: ASSPARTYEQY

J gene: TRBJ1-4
V gene: TRBV13
CDR3 protein: ASSAGTTNEKLF

J gene: TRBJ1-6
V gene: TRBV6-5
CDR3 protein: ASSYSNMDNSPLH

J gene: TRBJ1-2
V gene: TRBV10-2
CDR3 protein: ASSEIAGLWYGYT

J gene: TRBJ2-2
V gene: TRBV14
CDR3 protein: ASSPHRGGASGELF

J gene: TRBJ2-7
V gene: TRBV9
CDR3 protein: ASSELDNYEQY

J gene: TRBJ2-7
V gene: TRBV9
CDR3 protein: ASSASGRSYEQY

J gene: TRBJ2-5
V gene: TRBV5-8
CDR3 protein: ASSLGGTVSEETQY

J gene: TRBJ2-1
V gene: TRBV7-9
CDR3 protein: ASSLGGVWWF

J gene: TRBJ2-1
V gene: TRBV6-1
CDR3 protein: ASSEDSGSSYNEQF

J gene: TRBJ1-6
V gene: TRBV6-5
CDR3 protein: ASNEQPGGSSPLH

J gene: TRBJ2-5
V gene: TRBV7-9
CDR3 protein: ASSLVGGTGQETQY

J gene: TRBJ2-7
V gene: TRBV10-3
CDR3 protein: AIRGQGSDYEQY

J gene: TRBJ2-7
V gene: TRBV27
CDR3 protein: ASRTSGSPYEQY

J gene: TRBJ1-5
V gene: TRBV2
CDR3 protein: ASRGTEISNQPQH

J gene: TRBJ1-2
V gene: TRBV25-1
CDR3 protein: ASSVSGHGYT

J gene: TRBJ2-3
V gene: TRBV7-9
CDR3 protein: ASRAPTSTDTQY

J gene: TRBJ2-5
V gene: TRBV12-5
CDR3 protein: ASGLVLVGAQETQY

J gene: TRBJ2-3
V gene: TRBV11-2
CDR3 protein: ASSHPRLAGGGAADTQY

J gene: TRBJ2-1
V gene: TRBV4-1
CDR3 protein: ASSRLVTSGSGNEQF

J gene: TRBJ2-1
V gene: TRBV11-2
CDR3 protein: ASSLVAGNNEQF

J gene: TRBJ2-1
V gene: TRBV9
CDR3 protein: ASSGGGGQTPHEQF

J gene: TRBJ1-1
V gene: TRBV27
CDR3 protein: ASSWGKNTEAF

J gene: TRBJ2-7
V gene: TRBV7-9
CDR3 protein: ASSSPLAGGLPYEQY

J gene: TRBJ1-4
V gene: TRBV5-1
CDR3 protein: ASSLNRQANEKLF

J gene: TRBJ1-2
V gene: TRBV7-2
CDR3 protein: ASSLRWGGDRDYGYT

J gene: TRBJ1-2
V gene: TRBV27
CDR3 protein: ASSLNPRGELGYT

J gene: TRBJ2-2
V gene: TRBV9
CDR3 protein: ASSDGTPRTGELF

J gene: TRBJ2-1
V gene: TRBV5-1
CDR3 protein: ASSLAVGGSTYNEQF

J gene: TRBJ2-1
V gene: TRBV6-5
CDR3 protein: ASSYGTGGYNEQF

J gene: TRBJ1-4
V gene: TRBV2
CDR3 protein: ASSEAPGQSNEKLF

J gene: TRBJ2-1
V gene: TRBV4-2
CDR3 protein: ASSRTKGGKEQF

J gene: TRBJ1-1
V gene: TRBV2
CDR3 protein: ASRGGPKGAF

J gene: TRBJ1-2
V gene: TRBV7-2
CDR3 protein: ASSLALDSYT

J gene: TRBJ1-1
V gene: TRBV7-9
CDR3 protein: ASSPAGNTEAF

J gene: TRBJ2-7
V gene: TRBV27
CDR3 protein: ASSPSSGTRSYEQY

J gene: TRBJ2-1
V gene: TRBV11-2
CDR3 protein: ASSLSSPQYYNEQF

J gene: TRBJ2-5
V gene: TRBV9
CDR3 protein: ASSPGQVGAETQY